This T cell receptor beta chain derives from a study of long-term antiretroviral therapy in people with HIV. Germline V lookup: CDR1 MNHEY, CDR2 SMNVEV (reference sequence). Between the trimmed V and J ends, which lost 9 bases and 0 bases, there was a span of 11 bases. The CDR3 spans 13 residues. The libraries were made with immunoSEQ v3.0 at survey level. Sequencing used immunoSEQ multiplex PCR; TCRdb keeps in-frame clones, though not all of them. The sample comprises under 45,000 clones, more than 70% of which are singletons, and about 6% rests with the top ten. This sequence joins TRBV27 and TRBJ1-1, with D unresolved. Sequenced here: unsorted PBMCs, sampled 3.1 years after starting antiretroviral therapy. The clonotype originates from a woman between 45 and 65 years old with HIV. The CDR3 nucleotides are TGTGCCAGTACAAGGGCGCTGAACACTGAAGCTTTCTTT. Encoded protein: CASTRALNTEAFF.